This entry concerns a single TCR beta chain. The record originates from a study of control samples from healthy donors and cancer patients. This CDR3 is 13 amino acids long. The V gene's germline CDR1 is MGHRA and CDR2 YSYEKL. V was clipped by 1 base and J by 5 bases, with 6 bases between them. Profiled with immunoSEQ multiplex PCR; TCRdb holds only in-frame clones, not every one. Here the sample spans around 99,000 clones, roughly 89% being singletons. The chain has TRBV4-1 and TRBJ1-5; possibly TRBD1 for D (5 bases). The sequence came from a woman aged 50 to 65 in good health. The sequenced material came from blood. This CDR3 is CASSQGGDQPQHF. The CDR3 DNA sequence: TGCGCCAGCAGCCAAGGAGGGGATCAGCCCCAGCATTTT.